This T cell receptor (beta chain) was identified in a study of control samples from healthy donors and cancer patients. This CDR3 has 13 residues. With 5 bases removed from V and 2 bases from J, the gap between germline ends came to 9 bases. Germline V CDR1 and CDR2: MNHEY, SVGAGI. Sequencing was performed with immunoSEQ multiplex PCR; in TCRdb, only in-frame clones are kept and a portion is missing. The sample contains some 98,000 clones, less than 85% of which appear only once. This receptor was taken from a man between 65 and 85 years old with lung cancer. Material: PBMCs. The V gene is TRBV6-5, the J gene TRBJ1-1; TRBD1 might be the D (6 bases). This CDR3 reads CASSKQGNTEAFF. DNA for the CDR3: TGTGCCAGCAGTAAACAGGGTAACACTGAAGCTTTCTTT.